This T cell receptor (beta chain) was obtained from a study of blood T cell repertoires in COVID-19. Remarks on this clone: Germline is not matched at one junction end, which may reflect a read error.

Using immunoSEQ multiplex PCR, the repertoire was profiled, and TCRdb retains in-frame clones only, with some absent. Of some 190,000 clones in the sample, roughly 87% were seen once. CDR1 MNHNY and CDR2 SVGAGI come from the germline V gene (reference sequence). This CDR3 contains 13 residues. Sequencing used peripheral blood. The chain carries TRBV6-6 and TRBJ2-7, with a possible D match to TRBD1 (5 bases). The TCR comes from a woman aged 60-75 years with COVID-19, enrolled during active disease. CDR3 in DNA: TGTGCCAGCAGTTACTCTCAAGGGGTTGGTTTAGGCTTC. Translation gives CASSYSQGVGLGF.